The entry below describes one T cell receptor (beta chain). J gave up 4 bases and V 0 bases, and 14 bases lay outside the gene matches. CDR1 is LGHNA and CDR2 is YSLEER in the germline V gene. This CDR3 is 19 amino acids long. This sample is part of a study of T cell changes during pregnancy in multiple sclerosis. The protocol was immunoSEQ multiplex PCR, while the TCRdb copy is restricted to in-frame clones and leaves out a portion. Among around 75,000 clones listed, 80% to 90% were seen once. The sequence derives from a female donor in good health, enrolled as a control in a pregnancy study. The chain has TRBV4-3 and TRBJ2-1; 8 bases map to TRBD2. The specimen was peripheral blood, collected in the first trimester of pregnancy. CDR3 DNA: TGCGCCAGCAGCCAAGAGTTATCCAGCGGGAGAATTTGGTACAATGAGCAGTTCTTC. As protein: CASSQELSSGRIWYNEQFF.